This T cell receptor (beta chain) was sequenced in a study of T cell repertoires in cytomegalovirus infection (dated 2019 in TCRdb). For context, the study as a whole: Donor HLA type was relevant to the analysis, as public TCR beta signatures indicated carriage of CMV infection together with the matching HLA type. Overall study results and their limits: The ex vivo response was dominated by HLA-C-restricted CMV-specific TCR beta clonotypes, which also provided the single most frequent clonotype in two of eight donors. In both this cohort and an independent roughly 330-donor cohort, the cumulative frequency of public TCR beta family members distinguished carriers of CMV infection plus the relevant HLA type.

Remarks on this clonotype: The clone's antigen remains unknown. Base qualities are not recorded, but no much larger clone differs from it by a single base.

Data came from an Illumina HiSeq 1500. TCRdb applied fastp at Q25 and MiXCR to the public reads, then kept only in-frame beta chains. Each CDR3 protein appears once, grouped with its most common genes and DNA. The sample yields 150,000 to 200,000 distinct CDR3 sequences; more than 9% were counted once. The ten largest clones take up about 4.6% of the sample. V is clipped by 5 bases and J by 2 bases, and the sequence between their germline boundaries is 18 bases long. The CDR3 measures 16 amino acids from cysteine to phenylalanine. The kept DNA is CDR3 alone, 48 bases in frame from the first base. For CDR1 and CDR2, the germline V gene lists MNHEY and SVGEGT.

The sequence derives from a human donor in good health (CMV status not recorded). Some clones in this sample may be carry-over from other donors' samples. Material for sequencing was PBMCs. The V and J genes are TRBV6-2 or TRBV6-3 and TRBJ2-5; the D segment might be TRBD1 or TRBD2, since each matches 5 bases. The CDR3 protein sequence reads: CASSRRGAGLQETQYF. The DNA sequence follows: TGTGCCAGCAGTCGACGTGGGGCGGGCCTACAAGAGACCCAGTACTTC.